The present entry profiles one T cell receptor (beta chain) with its context. This sample stems from a study of blood T cell repertoires in COVID-19. Data came from immunoSEQ multiplex PCR; TCRdb stores just in-frame clones and leaves some out. The repertoire has roughly 230,000 clones, over 70% of them found once; the top ten carry roughly 7.8%. This TCR was sampled from a man aged 35-49 years with active or convalescent COVID-19. Sequences were obtained from peripheral blood.

The CDR3 DNA follows: TGCAGCGTTACACTAGCGGGGGGTGTCCAAGAGACCCAGTACTTC. Its protein product is CSVTLAGGVQETQYF. The gene calls are TRBV29-1 and TRBJ2-5, with 12 bases fitting TRBD2. With V trimmed by 5 bases and J by 1 base, 5 bases remained unmatched. This CDR3 has 15 amino acids. The germline CDR1 and CDR2 sequences are SQVTM and ANQGSEA.